This T cell receptor (beta chain) derives from a study of OX40 agonist ivuxolimab in advanced cancers. Across the whole study: Patients were infused with ivuxolimab every 2 weeks at 0.01 to 10 mg/kg.

TCRdb's copy holds only in-frame clones and misses some; the assay was immunoSEQ multiplex PCR. The sample contains about 27,000 clones, 70% to 90% of which appear only once. The CDR3 extends over 15 amino acids. V lost 5 bases to trimming and J lost 4 bases; unmatched junction nucleotides: 10. The germline CDR1 and CDR2 sequences are SGHTA and FQGNSA. The specimen comprised CD4+ or CD8+ T cells sorted from blood, sampled in a trial of the OX40 agonist ivuxolimab. The rearrangement uses TRBV7-2 and TRBJ1-2, with TRBD1 matching over 7 bases. The TCR sequence derives from an adult with an advanced solid tumor such as melanoma, head and neck, liver or kidney cancer. CDR3 DNA sequence: TGTGCCAGCAGCCTAAGCACAGGGACAGCCTATGGCTACACCTTC. It encodes CASSLSTGTAYGYTF.